The 27 T cell receptor beta chains below were found in one sample sequenced in a study of CD8+ T cells in alopecia areata. As to treatment: oral pan-JAK inhibitor, 5-10 mg twice daily. cDNA reverse transcribed from extracted RNA served as the sequencing template. Libraries were prepared by immunoSEQ multiplex PCR; TCRdb keeps only in-frame clonotypes and omits some of them. The sample lists 180,000 or so clones; about half were seen once. The specimen comprised CD8+ T cells sorted from blood, sampled around week 54, from a patient treated with tofacitinib. The receptor source for this set is a human donor with alopecia areata.

Only a few counts were recorded for this clone. The chain employs TRBV7-9 and TRBJ2-1, with D unclear. With 7 bases removed from V and 5 bases from J, the gap between germline ends came to 9 bases. Germline CDR1 SEHNR, CDR2 FQNEAQ (reference sequence). CDR3 size: 12 residues. CDR3 DNA: TGTGCCAGCATTGGGTCACACAATGAGCAGTTCTTC. It yields the protein CASIGSHNEQFF.

A few counts support this clone. The V and J genes are TRBV11-2 and TRBJ1-1, with D hard to call. There are 12 residues in the CDR3. V lost 0 bases to trimming and J lost 8 bases, with 7 bases between them. The germline V gene encodes CDR1 SGHAT and CDR2 FQNNGV. The CDR3 bases are TGTGCCAGCAGCTTAGATCGGGTCGAAGCTTTCTTT. Its translation: CASSLDRVEAFF.

This clone appeared once. This rearrangement joins TRBV5-1 to TRBJ2-7; perhaps TRBD2 as D (6 bases). The CDR3 is 13 residues long. Trimming took 0 bases from V and 4 from J, leaving 8 bases between them. The V gene's germline CDR1 is SGHRS and CDR2 YFSETQ. CDR3 DNA sequence: TGCGCCAGCAGCTTGGGGGAGGCTTACGAGCAGTACTTC. Encoded protein: CASSLGEAYEQYF.

This clone has a handful of counts. The gene calls are TRBV4-1 and TRBJ1-5, with D tentatively TRBD1 (5 bases). V gave up 1 base and J gave up 6 bases, with 7 bases separating them. The CDR3 loop spans 13 amino acids. CDR1 is MGHRA and CDR2 is YSYEKL in the germline V gene. This CDR3 is CASSQGGVQPQHF. CDR3 DNA sequence: TGCGCCAGCAGCCAAGGAGGGGTTCAGCCCCAGCATTTT.

The V gene is TRBV29-1, the J gene TRBJ1-1; D is uncertain. The CDR3 extends over 12 amino acids. Germline V lookup: CDR1 SQVTM, CDR2 ANQGSEA. The V end was cut by 4 bases, the J end by 0 bases, with 6 bases between. In DNA, the CDR3 is TGCAGCGTTGCGCCTATGAACACTGAAGCTTTCTTT. The encoded protein is CSVAPMNTEAFF.

This chain connects TRBV5-1 to TRBJ2-3; 11 bases fit TRBD2. Germline-derived CDR1 and CDR2 are SGHRS and YFSETQ. Trimming at V came to 4 bases and at J to 0 bases, leaving 19 bases not matched to a gene. CDR3 length: 21 residues. DNA for the CDR3: TGCGCCAGCAGCCAACCACCTGGGCAGCCGGGACTAGCGGTGAGCACAGATACGCAGTATTTT. It codes for CASSQPPGQPGLAVSTDTQYF.

The chain is built from TRBV7-2 and TRBJ1-1; no definite D call. Germline loops: CDR1 SGHTA, CDR2 FQGNSA. This CDR3 spans 13 amino acids. The V gene lost 5 bases and the J gene lost 3 bases, with 10 bases spanning the gap. The CDR3 region has the DNA TGTGCCAGCAGCCATGACCGTGACACTGAAGCTTTCTTT. Protein sequence: CASSHDRDTEAFF.

V gene TRBV30 combines with J gene TRBJ2-7; D is perhaps TRBD2 (6 bases). CDR1 is GTSNPN and CDR2 is SVGIG in the germline V gene (reference sequence). This CDR3 spans 12 amino acids. V was trimmed by 5 bases and J by 1 base, leaving 9 bases between them. CDR3 amino acids: CAWGTSSYEQYF. As DNA, the CDR3 is TGTGCCTGGGGGACTTCTTCCTACGAGCAGTACTTC.

This clone was picked up a small number of times. The CDR3 nucleotides read TGTGCCAGCAGGGGTGCCCAGAGCTCCTACAATGAGCAGTTCTTC. It translates to CASRGAQSSYNEQFF. The chain uses TRBV25-1 and TRBJ2-1, with D hard to call. Trimming left V 6 bases short and J 0 bases short, with 12 bases between. Germline lookup yields CDR1 MGHDK and CDR2 SYGVNS. The CDR3 totals 15 residues.

This clone showed up just a few times. The chain uses TRBV27 and TRBJ2-7, with 10 bases lining up with TRBD1. The CDR3 has 16 amino acids. The V gene's germline CDR1 is MNHEY and CDR2 SMNVEV (reference sequence). The junction had 8 bases not matched to a gene; V was cut back by 3 bases and J by 3 bases. CDR3 amino acids: CASSFSVGQGFYEQYF. CDR3 nucleotides: TGTGCCAGCAGTTTCTCCGTGGGACAGGGGTTCTACGAGCAGTACTTC.

This chain links TRBV18 with TRBJ1-2; the D is unclear. Germline V gene sequence: CDR1 KGHSH, CDR2 LQKENI. The length of the CDR3 is 16 residues. Trimming shortened V by 3 bases and J by 1 base, and 15 bases separated the two germline ends. The chain's CDR3 is CASSPLRPALNYGYTF. CDR3 bases: TGTGCCAGCTCACCTTTAAGACCAGCCCTTAACTATGGCTACACCTTC.

The V and J genes are TRBV9 and TRBJ1-6; D not resolved. V shed 0 bases and J shed 7 bases, with 8 bases lying between them. The germline gives CDR1 SGDLS, CDR2 YYNGEE. The CDR3 runs to 14 residues. CDR3 in DNA: TGTGCCAGCAGCGTAGTCCCAGAAAATTCACCCCTCCACTTT. Protein: CASSVVPENSPLHF.

J is TRBJ2-1 and V is TRBV27; 8 bases are shared with TRBD2. The CDR3 runs 15 residues. The germline V gene has CDR1 MNHEY and CDR2 SMNVEV (reference sequence). Unmatched junction bases numbered 8, after V lost 2 bases and J lost 8 bases. The CDR3 reads CASSLIAGRPYEQFF. The CDR3 coding sequence is TGTGCCAGCAGTTTAATAGCGGGGCGCCCGTATGAGCAGTTCTTC.

This clone came up a few times. The J gene is TRBJ1-1, the V gene TRBV29-1, with D maybe TRBD1 (6 bases). In germline, CDR1 is SQVTM, CDR2 ANQGSEA. This CDR3 has 10 amino acids. Trimming shortened V by 7 bases and J by 10 bases, and 13 bases separated the two germline ends. The CDR3 protein is CSASGVRAFF. The CDR3 DNA sequence: TGCAGCGCCTCAGGGGTTAGAGCTTTCTTT.

The J gene is TRBJ2-2, the V gene TRBV5-1; 10 nucleotides match TRBD2. Trimming removed 4 bases from V and 7 bases from J; junction bases left unmatched: 7. The CDR3 is made up of 15 amino acids. The germline V gene encodes CDR1 SGHRS and CDR2 YFSETQ. The CDR3 protein is CASSIAGGLLGELFF. The CDR3 DNA is TGCGCCAGCAGCATAGCGGGGGGCCTTCTCGGGGAGCTGTTTTTT.

This clone came up a few times. The V call is TRBV27, the J call TRBJ2-1; no firm D call. Germline values: CDR1 MNHEY, CDR2 SMNVEV (reference sequence). The V gene lost 3 bases and the J gene lost 6 bases, with 9 bases spanning the gap. This CDR3 spans 13 amino acids. The CDR3: CASSFKWVNEQFF. In nucleotides, the CDR3 is TGTGCCAGCAGTTTTAAATGGGTCAATGAGCAGTTCTTC.

This clone has only a few counts. The rearrangement links TRBV19 to TRBJ2-3, with D unresolved. The CDR3 spans 11 residues. Germline values: CDR1 LNHDA, CDR2 SQIVND (reference sequence). The V and J ends lost 10 bases and 3 bases respectively, with 8 bases between them. The CDR3 spells CATAETDTQYF. CDR3 bases: TGTGCCACCGCAGAAACAGATACGCAGTATTTT.

This clone was seen only once. This chain joins TRBV7-8 and TRBJ1-2; 10 bases map to TRBD1. V lost 0 bases to trimming and J lost 4 bases; unmatched junction nucleotides: 2. CDR1 is SGHVS and CDR2 is FQNEAQ in the germline V gene. The CDR3 is made up of 15 amino acids. In DNA, the CDR3 is TGTGCCAGCAGCTTAGCGTGGACAGGGGGCTATGGCTACACCTTC. This sequence encodes CASSLAWTGGYGYTF.

This sequence joins TRBV4-3 and TRBJ2-3; possibly TRBD1 or TRBD2 for D (7 bases each). The CDR3 runs 15 residues. Between the trimmed V and J ends, which lost 2 bases and 6 bases, there was a span of 15 bases. CDR1 LGHNA and CDR2 YSLEER come from the germline V gene. The CDR3 protein is CASSQRIRGGDTQYF. CDR3 DNA sequence: TGCGCCAGCAGCCAAAGGATCAGGGGGGGGGATACGCAGTATTTT.

This rearrangement joins TRBV30 to TRBJ2-2, with D tentatively TRBD2 (5 bases). Trimming shortened V by 2 bases and J by 7 bases, and 17 bases separated the two germline ends. CDR1 GTSNPN and CDR2 SVGIG come from the germline V gene (reference sequence). This CDR3 has 15 residues. The CDR3 DNA sequence: TGTGCCTGGAGTAGTGTGGGCCTCGGGGACGGGGAGCTGTTTTTT. It translates to CAWSSVGLGDGELFF.

The DNA of the CDR3 is TGTGCCAGCAGCGAAGTTGGGGGGACGAATGGCTACACCTTC. Protein: CASSEVGGTNGYTF. V is TRBV9 and J is TRBJ1-2; TRBD1 is a possible D gene (5 bases). Germline CDR1 and CDR2: SGDLS and YYNGEE. CDR3 length: 14 amino acids. V lost 3 bases and J lost 6, with 15 bases in between. The full variable domain, rest sourced from reference TRBV9 and TRBJ1-2, is DSGVTQTPKHLITATGQRVTLRCSPRSGDLSVYWYQQSLDQGLQFLIQYYNGEERAKGNILERFSAQQFPDLHSELNLSSLELGDSALYFCASSEVGGTNGYTFGSGTRLTVV.

This clone has just one count. V and J are TRBV5-1 and TRBJ2-1; 9 bases are a match to TRBD1. Trimming removed 0 bases from V and 2 bases from J; junction bases left unmatched: 0. From germline, CDR1 is SGHRS and CDR2 YFSETQ. The CDR3 extends over 15 amino acids. Written as DNA, the CDR3 is TGCGCCAGCAGCTTGGACAGGGGGCCCTACAATGAGCAGTTCTTC. It specifies CASSLDRGPYNEQFF.

The genes are TRBV27 and TRBJ1-2; tentative D call: TRBD1 (5 bases). CDR1 and CDR2 (germline): MNHEY, SMNVEV (reference sequence). Trimming shortened V by 2 bases and J by 4 bases, and 8 bases separated the two germline ends. The CDR3 length is 13 residues. The CDR3 coding sequence is TGTGCCAGCAGTTTAGCAGGGACCTATGGCTACACCTTC. Translating it yields CASSLAGTYGYTF.

The chain carries TRBV5-1 and TRBJ2-6, with 10 bases fitting TRBD1. V was pared by 3 bases and J by 4 bases, with 13 bases of the junction left unmatched. The CDR3 covers 19 residues. Germline lookup yields CDR1 SGHRS and CDR2 YFSETQ. The CDR3 region is CASSSENHGQGVGANVLTF. Here the CDR3 DNA reads TGCGCCAGCAGCTCAGAAAATCATGGACAGGGGGTCGGGGCCAACGTCCTGACTTTC.

The chain couples TRBV27 to TRBJ2-7; TRBD1 might be the D (6 bases). The CDR3 spans 13 residues. With 6 bases removed from V and 1 base from J, the gap between germline ends came to 10 bases. Germline V lookup: CDR1 MNHEY, CDR2 SMNVEV (reference sequence). The CDR3 loop reads CASSKTGSYEQYF. CDR3 sequence (DNA): TGTGCCAGCAGCAAGACAGGTTCCTACGAGCAGTACTTC.

J is TRBJ1-5 and V is TRBV25-1, with a weak D call TRBD1 (5 bases). Germline V CDR1 and CDR2: MGHDK, SYGVNS. The CDR3 is 14 residues long. Deletions cut 4 bases from V and 4 bases from J, with 11 bases between. The CDR3 nucleotides are TGTGCCAGCAGTGGGGGGGAAAGGAATCAGCCCCAGCATTTT. Residues: CASSGGERNQPQHF.

V gene TRBV9 combines with J gene TRBJ2-1; 7 bases map to TRBD1. Germline V CDR1 and CDR2: SGDLS, YYNGEE. The CDR3 is made up of 15 amino acids. The junction had 5 bases not matched to a gene; V was cut back by 0 bases and J by 5 bases. CDR3 sequence (DNA): TGTGCCAGCAGCGTAGAAGGGGGCCAGGACAATGAGCAGTTCTTC. Translating it yields CASSVEGGQDNEQFF.